This TCR beta chain was documented in a study of blood T cell repertoires in COVID-19. The CDR3 length is 15 residues. The V gene end was trimmed by 2 bases and the J gene end by 6 bases; junction bases not matched to a gene: 7. CDR1 LGHDT and CDR2 YNNKEL come from the germline V gene (reference sequence). Here immunoSEQ multiplex PCR was the method, and the copy in TCRdb shows in-frame clones only, minus some. The profile covers about 280,000 clones, with approximately 83% appearing a single time and 11% taken by the ten largest. The source of this sequence is a woman aged 70-85 years with acute or convalescent COVID-19. The chain has TRBV3-1 (or the pseudogene TRBV3-2) and TRBJ2-7, with 10 bases aligning to TRBD2. Sequenced material: peripheral blood. CDR3 residues: CASSQTSGNTLEQYF. CDR3 bases: TGTGCCAGCAGCCAAACTAGCGGGAATACCCTCGAGCAGTACTTC.